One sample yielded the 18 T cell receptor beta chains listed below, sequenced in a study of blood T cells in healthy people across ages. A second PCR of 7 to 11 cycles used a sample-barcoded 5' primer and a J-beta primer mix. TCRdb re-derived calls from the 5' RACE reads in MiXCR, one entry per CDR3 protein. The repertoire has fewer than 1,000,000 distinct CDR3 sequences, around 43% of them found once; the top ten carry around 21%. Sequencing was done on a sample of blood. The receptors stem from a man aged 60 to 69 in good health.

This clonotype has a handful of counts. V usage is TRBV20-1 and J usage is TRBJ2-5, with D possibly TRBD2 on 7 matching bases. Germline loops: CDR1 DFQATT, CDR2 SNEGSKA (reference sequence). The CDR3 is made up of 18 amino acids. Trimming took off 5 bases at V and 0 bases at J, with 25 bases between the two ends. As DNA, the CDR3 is TGCAGTGCTTCGGGCCACCCTGGAGGCGGGGGCTACCAAGAGACCCAGTACTTC. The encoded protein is CSASGHPGGGGYQETQYF.

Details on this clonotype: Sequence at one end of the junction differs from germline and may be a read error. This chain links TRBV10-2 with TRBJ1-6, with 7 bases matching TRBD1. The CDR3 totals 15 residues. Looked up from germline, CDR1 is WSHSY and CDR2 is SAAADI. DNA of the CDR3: TGCGCCAGCACTGACAGGGAATTATTCGGTTCACCCCCCCACTTT. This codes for CASTDRELFGSPPHF.

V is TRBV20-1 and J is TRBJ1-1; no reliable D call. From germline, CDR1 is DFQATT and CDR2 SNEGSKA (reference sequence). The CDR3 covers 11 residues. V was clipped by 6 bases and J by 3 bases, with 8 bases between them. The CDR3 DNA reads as TGCAGTGCGGCCCAAGACACTGAAGCTTTCTTT. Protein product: CSAAQDTEAFF.

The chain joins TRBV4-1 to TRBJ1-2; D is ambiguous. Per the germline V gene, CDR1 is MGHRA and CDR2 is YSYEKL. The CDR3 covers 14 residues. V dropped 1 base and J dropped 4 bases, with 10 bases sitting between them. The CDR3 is CASSQATETYGYTF. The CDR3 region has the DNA TGCGCCAGCAGCCAAGCTACAGAAACCTATGGCTACACCTTC.

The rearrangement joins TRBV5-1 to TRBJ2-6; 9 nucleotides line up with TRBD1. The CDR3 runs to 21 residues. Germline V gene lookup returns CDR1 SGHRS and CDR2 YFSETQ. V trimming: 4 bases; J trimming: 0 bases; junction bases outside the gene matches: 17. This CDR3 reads CASSSLLQGARPASGANVLTF. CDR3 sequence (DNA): TGCGCCAGCAGCAGCCTTTTACAGGGGGCCCGTCCGGCCTCTGGGGCCAACGTCCTGACTTTC.

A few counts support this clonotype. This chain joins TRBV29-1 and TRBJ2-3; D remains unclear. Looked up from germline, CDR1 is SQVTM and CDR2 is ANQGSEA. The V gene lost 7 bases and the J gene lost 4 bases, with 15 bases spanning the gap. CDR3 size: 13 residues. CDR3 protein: CSGRSTSADTQYF. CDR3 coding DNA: TGCAGCGGGCGGTCCACCTCGGCAGATACGCAGTATTTT.

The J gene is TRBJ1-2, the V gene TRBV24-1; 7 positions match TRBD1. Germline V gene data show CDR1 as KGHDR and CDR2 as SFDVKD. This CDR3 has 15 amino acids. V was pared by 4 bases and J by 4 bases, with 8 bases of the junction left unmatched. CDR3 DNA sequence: TGTGCCACCAGTGACCCGACAGGGACGGGCTATGGCTACACCTTC. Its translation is CATSDPTGTGYGYTF.

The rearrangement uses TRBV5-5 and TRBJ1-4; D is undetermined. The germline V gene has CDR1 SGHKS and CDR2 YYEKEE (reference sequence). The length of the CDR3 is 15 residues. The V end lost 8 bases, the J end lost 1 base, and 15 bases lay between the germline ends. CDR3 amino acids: CASSRGDGTNEKLFF. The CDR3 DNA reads TGTGCCAGTTCACGGGGAGACGGAACTAATGAAAAACTGTTTTTT.

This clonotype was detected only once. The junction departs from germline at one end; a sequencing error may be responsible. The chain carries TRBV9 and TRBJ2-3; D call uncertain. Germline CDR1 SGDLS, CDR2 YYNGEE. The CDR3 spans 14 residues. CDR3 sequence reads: CACSVGGATDTQYF. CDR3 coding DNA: TGTGCCTGCAGCGTAGGTGGTGCCACAGATACGCAGTATTTT.

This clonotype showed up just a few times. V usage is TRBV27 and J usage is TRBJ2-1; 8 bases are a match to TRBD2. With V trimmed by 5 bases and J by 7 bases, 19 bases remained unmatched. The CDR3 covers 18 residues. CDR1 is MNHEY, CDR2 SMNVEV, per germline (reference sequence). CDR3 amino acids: CASSNRPSGTSVGNEQFF. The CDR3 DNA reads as TGTGCCAGCAGTAACAGACCCTCCGGGACTAGTGTCGGGAATGAGCAGTTCTTC.

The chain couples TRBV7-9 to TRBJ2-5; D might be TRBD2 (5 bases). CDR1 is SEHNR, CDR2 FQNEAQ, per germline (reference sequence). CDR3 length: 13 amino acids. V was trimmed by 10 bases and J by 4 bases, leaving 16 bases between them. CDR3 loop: CATVWAGGETQYF. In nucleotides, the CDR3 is TGTGCCACCGTCTGGGCGGGCGGAGAGACCCAGTACTTC.

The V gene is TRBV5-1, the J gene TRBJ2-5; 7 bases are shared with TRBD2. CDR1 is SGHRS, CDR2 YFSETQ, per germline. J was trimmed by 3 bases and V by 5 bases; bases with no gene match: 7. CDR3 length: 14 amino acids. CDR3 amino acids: CASRTGGGEETQYF. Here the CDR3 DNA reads TGCGCCAGCAGGACGGGGGGAGGAGAAGAGACCCAGTACTTC.

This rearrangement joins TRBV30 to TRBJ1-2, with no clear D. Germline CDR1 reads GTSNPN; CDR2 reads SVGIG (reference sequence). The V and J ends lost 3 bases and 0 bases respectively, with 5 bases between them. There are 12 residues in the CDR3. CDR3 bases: TGTGCCTGGAGCCAGACTAACTATGGCTACACCTTC. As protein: CAWSQTNYGYTF.

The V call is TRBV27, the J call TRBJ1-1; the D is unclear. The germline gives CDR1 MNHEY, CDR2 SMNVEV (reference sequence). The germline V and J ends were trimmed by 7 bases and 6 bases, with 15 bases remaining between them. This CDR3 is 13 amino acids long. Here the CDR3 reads CASTSFGPPEAFF. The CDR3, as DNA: TGTGCCAGCACCTCGTTTGGACCGCCTGAAGCTTTCTTT.

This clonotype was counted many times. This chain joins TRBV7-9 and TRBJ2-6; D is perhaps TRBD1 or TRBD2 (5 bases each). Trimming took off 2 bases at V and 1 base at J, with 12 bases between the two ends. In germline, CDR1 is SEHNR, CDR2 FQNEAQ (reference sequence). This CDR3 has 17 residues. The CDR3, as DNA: TGTGCCAGCAGCTTAACGGGACGCCATTCTGGGGCCAACGTCCTGACTTTC. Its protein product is CASSLTGRHSGANVLTF.

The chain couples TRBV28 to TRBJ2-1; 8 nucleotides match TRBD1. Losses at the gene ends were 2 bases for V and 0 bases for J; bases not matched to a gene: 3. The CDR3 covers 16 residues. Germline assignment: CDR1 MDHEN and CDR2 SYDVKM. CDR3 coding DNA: TGTGCCAGCAGTTTACAGGGGGCGTTCTCCTACAATGAGCAGTTCTTC. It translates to CASSLQGAFSYNEQFF.

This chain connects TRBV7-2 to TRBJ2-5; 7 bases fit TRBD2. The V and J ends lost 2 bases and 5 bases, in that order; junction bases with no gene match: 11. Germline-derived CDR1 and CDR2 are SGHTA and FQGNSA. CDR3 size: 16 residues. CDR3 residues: CASSLWDRGGGETQYF. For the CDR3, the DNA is TGTGCCAGCAGCTTATGGGATCGTGGGGGAGGGGAGACCCAGTACTTC. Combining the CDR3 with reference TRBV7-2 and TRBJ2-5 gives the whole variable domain GAGVSQSPSNKVTEKGKDVELRCDPISGHTALYWYRQSLGQGLEFLIYFQGNSAPDKSGLPSDRFSAERTGGSVSTLTIQRTQQEDSAVYLCASSLWDRGGGETQYFGPGTRLLVL.

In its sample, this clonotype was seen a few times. CDR3 DNA: TGTGCCAGCATACCCTCACAGGGTAGCTCCTACGAGCAGTACTTC. It translates to CASIPSQGSSYEQYF. V usage is TRBV2 and J usage is TRBJ2-7; perhaps TRBD1 as D (6 bases). V lost 7 bases to trimming and J lost 0 bases, with 16 bases between them. The germline V gene has CDR1 SNHLY and CDR2 FYNNEI. There are 15 residues in the CDR3.